These T cell receptor beta chains were read from a single sample in a study of blood T cells in healthy people across ages. Via MiXCR, TCRdb re-called the 5' RACE reads, giving one row per CDR3 protein. The sample holds around 1.7 million distinct CDR3 sequences, 28% seen once. The sequencing input was blood. Receptors originate from a woman aged 25 to 39 in good health. Both conserved end residues are part of each CDR3. Each record gives: D gene, J gene, clone size, V gene, CDR3 length, CDR3 DNA, CDR3 protein. D genes are given only for firm matches. Some rows have no size entry. The others give once, few or many, or a class for an expanded clone.

TRBD2,TRBJ2-3,-,TRBV29-1,15,TGCAGCGTTGGGACTAGCGGGGGGGCCAGGGATACGCAGTATTTT,CSVGTSGGARDTQYF
TRBD1,TRBJ2-1,few,TRBV9,14,TGTGCCAACAGCGAGGGGGCAGGGTCGGCTGAGCAGTTCTTC,CANSEGAGSAEQFF
-,TRBJ2-7,-,TRBV5-1,12,TGCGCCAGCCGGGACCCGGAGTACGAGCGGTACTTC,CASRDPEYERYF
-,TRBJ2-3,few,TRBV25-1,17,TGTGCCAGCAGTGAAAACCCCGGGACACACACACAGGATACGCAGTATTTT,CASSENPGTHTQDTQYF
TRBD1,TRBJ1-1,-,TRBV25-1,14,TGTGCCAGCAGTGAGGCAGGGGGAAGCACTGAAGCTTTCTTT,CASSEAGGSTEAFF
TRBD2,TRBJ2-5,-,TRBV25-1,13,TGTGCCAGCAGTGCGACGCGGGGGAGGGAGCAGTACTTC,CASSATRGREQYF
-,TRBJ2-3,few,TRBV5-6,15,TGTGCCAGCAGGAAAATCGGGGGACCCACAGATACGCAGTATTTT,CASRKIGGPTDTQYF
-,TRBJ2-1,few,TRBV24-1,16,TGTGCCACCAGTGCAAGGACCACTCTCGCCAAAAACATTCAGTTCTTC,CATSARTTLAKNIQFF
-,TRBJ2-1,-,TRBV7-9,16,TGTGCCAGCAACCCATCTAGGGCTTCCTCCTACAATGAGCAGTTCTTC,CASNPSRASSYNEQFF
TRBD1,TRBJ1-4,-,TRBV28,15,TGTGCCAGCAGTTTTCTGGGACAGGAGAATGAAAAACTGTTTTTT,CASSFLGQENEKLFF
-,TRBJ1-2,-,TRBV12-3/TRBV12-4,15,TGTGCCAGCAGCTTGGACGGACTGTTAAACTATGGCTACACCTTC,CASSLDGLLNYGYTF
TRBD1,TRBJ1-1,few,TRBV10-3,13,TGTGCCATCAGTGAGACAGGGGGCACTGAAGCTTTCTTT,CAISETGGTEAFF
TRBD2,TRBJ2-3,many,TRBV18,17,TGTGCCAGCTCACCACCGACTAGCGGGGCGAATGCCGATACGCAGTATTTT,CASSPPTSGANADTQYF
-,TRBJ2-1,-,TRBV29-1,13,TGCAGCGTTGAACGGTGGACCGACAATGAGCAGTTCTTC,CSVERWTDNEQFF
TRBD1,TRBJ1-2,-,TRBV6-1,14,TGTGCCAGCAGTACAGGGGGCTCGGACTATGGCTACACCTTC,CASSTGGSDYGYTF
-,TRBJ2-5,few,TRBV7-2,15,TGTGCCAGCAGCTTAGTGAGAGACAGCCAAGAGACCCAGTACTTC,CASSLVRDSQETQYF
-,TRBJ2-1,many,TRBV28,12,TGTGCCAGCAGTCAACCCCCGGGTGAGCAGTTCTTC,CASSQPPGEQFF
-,TRBJ2-5,many,TRBV12-3/TRBV12-4,12,TGCGCCAGCAGCTTTGGTCGGGAGACCCAGTACTTC,CASSFGRETQYF
-,TRBJ1-2,-,TRBV9,14,TGTGCCAGCAGCGAGGACACTTCCTTCTATGGCTACACCTTC,CASSEDTSFYGYTF
TRBD1,TRBJ2-1,-,TRBV6-2/TRBV6-3,16,TGTGCCAGCAGTCCCGGGACAGGGGAAAAGAGTGGTGAGCAGTTCTTC,CASSPGTGEKSGEQFF
-,TRBJ2-1,-,TRBV29-1,12,TGCAGCGTTTCCGTAGCGTACAATGAGCAGTTCTTC,CSVSVAYNEQFF
-,TRBJ2-7,many,TRBV6-5,11,TGTGCCAGCAGCCGGGGTCACGAGCAGTACTTC,CASSRGHEQYF
TRBD2,TRBJ2-3,-,TRBV10-3,17,TGTGCCATCAGTGAGGGGGCTGATAGCGGGGTGACAGATACGCAGTATTTT,CAISEGADSGVTDTQYF
-,TRBJ2-1,many,TRBV5-5,15,TGTGCCAGCAGCTTGCGGTGGAGCTCCTACAATGAGCAGTTCTTC,CASSLRWSSYNEQFF
-,TRBJ2-6,-,TRBV18,14,TGTGCCAGCTCACCAAAGGATGGGGCCAACGTCCTGACTTTC,CASSPKDGANVLTF
-,TRBJ2-1,few,TRBV20-1,13,TGCAGTGCCGCCGGCTCACTTCACAATGAGCAGTTCTTC,CSAAGSLHNEQFF
TRBD1,TRBJ1-1,-,TRBV9,15,TGTGCCAGCAGCGTAGAGGGGACAGGGGACACTGAAGCTTTCTTT,CASSVEGTGDTEAFF
TRBD2,TRBJ2-1,few,TRBV10-2,16,TGCGCCAGCAGGAGAGATAGCGGGAGGGGGTACAATGAGCAGTTCTTC,CASRRDSGRGYNEQFF
TRBD2,TRBJ2-1,many,TRBV29-1,16,TGCAGTTGTCCTATGGCTAGCGGGAGAGTCAATGACAAGCAGTTCTTC,CSCPMASGRVNDKQFF
-,TRBJ2-1,-,TRBV6-5,18,TGTGCCAGCAGTTTACGTCCCCTAGCGCCCGTCTTAGGCAATGAGCAGTTCTTC,CASSLRPLAPVLGNEQFF
-,TRBJ2-7,many,TRBV10-3,13,TGTGCCATCAGTGAGTCAGGCTCTCCGGAGCAGTACTTC,CAISESGSPEQYF